The 18 T cell receptor beta chains reported below all come from one sample, sequenced in a study of blood T cell repertoires in COVID-19. The method was immunoSEQ multiplex PCR; TCRdb's version includes in-frame clones alone and lacks a portion of them. The sample has over 85,000 clones, around 88% seen once. Input material: peripheral blood. These receptors originate from a woman between 65 and 79 years old with acute or convalescent COVID-19.

The chain uses TRBV10-3 and TRBJ1-3; D is uncertain. The CDR3 runs to 14 residues. With 10 bases removed from V and 1 base from J, the gap between germline ends came to 14 bases. Germline CDR1 is ENHRY and CDR2 is SYGVKD. CDR3 protein: CATESRVSGNTIYF. As DNA, the CDR3 is TGTGCCACAGAGTCCCGGGTGTCTGGAAACACCATATATTTT.

The V call is TRBV24-1, the J call TRBJ2-5; tentative D call: TRBD2 (5 bases). The ends were cut back, 3 bases at V and 5 bases at J, with 12 bases in the middle. This CDR3 comprises 14 residues. Germline CDR1 KGHDR, CDR2 SFDVKD. The CDR3 DNA reads TGTGCCACCAGTGATCCGGGGTCTATGGAGACCCAGTACTTC. This translates into CATSDPGSMETQYF.

The chain links TRBV5-8 to TRBJ2-3; TRBD2 matches 11 bases. The trim removed 3 bases at V and 4 bases at J, leaving 4 bases unmatched. Germline V gene lookup returns CDR1 SGHTS and CDR2 YDEGEE. CDR3 length: 15 amino acids. DNA for the CDR3: TGTGCCAGCAGCTGGGTAGCGGGAGGGTCAGATACGCAGTATTTT. This gives the protein CASSWVAGGSDTQYF.

The rearrangement joins TRBV6-1 to TRBJ2-7; 8 nucleotides match TRBD1. Germline V gene lookup returns CDR1 MNHNS and CDR2 SASEGT. This CDR3 has 15 amino acids. V was clipped by 5 bases and J by 2 bases; unmatched bases: 8. The CDR3 sequence is CASSPQTGAAYEQYF. The CDR3 DNA reads as TGTGCCAGCAGTCCTCAGACAGGGGCGGCCTACGAGCAGTACTTC.

The genes are TRBV7-2 and TRBJ1-5, with a weak D call TRBD1 (6 bases). Trimming pared 6 bases from V and 5 bases from J, leaving 17 bases between. Germline CDR1 SGHTA, CDR2 FQGNSA. This CDR3 has 15 amino acids. CDR3 in DNA: TGTGCCAGCAGTTCCACAGGGCGGGCGGATCAGCCCCAGCATTTT. Translated: CASSSTGRADQPQHF.

The chain couples TRBV11-2 to TRBJ2-6, with D uncertain. The V end lost 1 base, the J end lost 2 bases, and 9 bases lay between the germline ends. CDR3 length: 16 residues. Germline V gene data show CDR1 as SGHAT and CDR2 as FQNNGV. The CDR3 nucleotides are TGTGCCAGCAGCTTAGTTAGCCGGGCTGGGGCCAACGTCCTGACTTTC. It codes for CASSLVSRAGANVLTF.

The rearrangement links TRBV6-6 to TRBJ1-4; TRBD1 is a possible D gene (5 bases). This CDR3 contains 15 residues. CDR1 is MNHNY, CDR2 SVGAGI, per germline (reference sequence). Trimming took off 5 bases at V and 4 bases at J, with 14 bases between the two ends. The CDR3 sequence: CASSPMIDSNEKLFF. The CDR3 DNA reads TGTGCCAGCAGTCCAATGATAGACAGTAATGAAAAACTGTTTTTT.

The chain recombines TRBV10-2 with TRBJ2-7; TRBD1 matches at 7 bases. The CDR3 is 14 amino acids. The germline gives CDR1 WSHSY, CDR2 SAAADI. V gave up 6 bases and J gave up 2 bases; unmatched junction bases: 7. The CDR3 DNA follows: TGCGCCAGCAGACCAACAGGGGTCCCCTACGAGCAGTACTTC. As protein: CASRPTGVPYEQYF.

In its sample, this clone was seen once. V is TRBV19 and J is TRBJ1-5; possibly TRBD1 for D (6 bases). V lost 7 bases to trimming and J lost 5 bases, with 15 bases between them. The CDR3 has 14 amino acids. The germline V gene has CDR1 LNHDA and CDR2 SQIVND (reference sequence). The CDR3 sequence: CASTIRGGDQPQHF. CDR3 DNA: TGTGCCAGTACGATAAGGGGGGGGGATCAGCCCCAGCATTTT.

The chain is built from TRBV27 and TRBJ1-1; TRBD1 aligns across 7 bases. The CDR3 has 14 residues. The V and J ends lost 5 bases and 0 bases, in that order; junction bases with no gene match: 3. Germline values: CDR1 MNHEY, CDR2 SMNVEV (reference sequence). Here the CDR3 DNA reads TGTGCCAGCAGTCCCGGGACAGTGAACACTGAAGCTTTCTTT. As protein: CASSPGTVNTEAFF.

A single count supports this clone. This chain connects TRBV28 to TRBJ1-5, with 9 bases matching TRBD1. The V segment lost 2 bases and the J segment 5 bases; nucleotides outside the gene matches: 7. This CDR3 spans 16 amino acids. CDR1 and CDR2 from the germline V gene are MDHEN and SYDVKM. The CDR3 sequence is CASSLIGQGFDQPQHF. CDR3 sequence (DNA): TGTGCCAGCAGTTTAATAGGACAGGGGTTCGATCAGCCCCAGCATTTT.

The genes are TRBV11-2 and TRBJ1-2; maybe TRBD1 (5 bases). Trimming removed 0 bases from V and 8 bases from J, with 10 bases in between. Germline V gene data show CDR1 as SGHAT and CDR2 as FQNNGV. This CDR3 has 13 amino acids. The CDR3 nucleotides are TGTGCCAGCAGCTTAGAAGGGGCGCGGGGCTACACCTTC. Protein sequence: CASSLEGARGYTF.

The chain is built from TRBV6-1 and TRBJ1-2, with D hard to call. This CDR3 spans 13 amino acids. Germline V gene lookup returns CDR1 MNHNS and CDR2 SASEGT. The germline V and J ends were trimmed by 1 base and 4 bases, with 7 bases remaining between them. The CDR3 is CASSEVEGYGYTF. For the CDR3, the DNA is TGTGCCAGCAGTGAAGTTGAGGGCTATGGCTACACCTTC.

CDR3 region: CASSEFHVYQETQYF. The CDR3 region has the DNA TGTGCCAGCAGTGAATTCCATGTGTACCAAGAGACCCAGTACTTC. The V call is TRBV6-1, the J call TRBJ2-5; D gene ambiguous. The CDR3 is 15 amino acids. The germline V gene has CDR1 MNHNS and CDR2 SASEGT. Trimming pared 2 bases from V and 0 bases from J, leaving 10 bases between.

The rearrangement links TRBV5-6 to TRBJ1-3; the D is unclear. From germline, CDR1 is SGHDT and CDR2 YYEEEE. Trimming removed 2 bases at V and 3 bases at J, with 12 bases between. This CDR3 contains 15 residues. The CDR3 loop is CASSLMAGDGNTIYF. Written as DNA, the CDR3 is TGTGCCAGCAGCTTAATGGCGGGTGATGGAAACACCATATATTTT.

This rearrangement joins TRBV19 to TRBJ1-1; TRBD1 matches at 12 bases. The CDR3 has 15 amino acids. The ends lost 9 bases at V and 5 bases at J; junction bases unmatched: 10. The germline V gene has CDR1 LNHDA and CDR2 SQIVND (reference sequence). CDR3 sequence reads: CASENRDRGLTEAFF. CDR3 in DNA: TGTGCCAGCGAGAACCGGGACAGGGGGCTTACTGAAGCTTTCTTT.

This chain links TRBV6-5 with TRBJ2-7, with 12 positions matching TRBD2. The CDR3 is made up of 15 amino acids. The J segment lost 0 bases and the V segment lost 5 bases, leaving 2 bases of the junction unmatched. From germline, CDR1 is MNHEY and CDR2 SVGAGI. CDR3 coding DNA: TGTGCCAGCAGTACTAGCGGGAGGAGCTCCTACGAGCAGTACTTC. Translation gives CASSTSGRSSYEQYF.

The chain employs TRBV20-1 and TRBJ2-7; D uncertain. The CDR3 totals 11 residues. Trimming left V 4 bases short and J 5 bases short, with 9 bases between. Germline V gene sequence: CDR1 DFQATT, CDR2 SNEGSKA (reference sequence). The CDR3 coding sequence is TGCAGTGCTATAGTGCTGGACGAGCAGTACTTC. This gives the protein CSAIVLDEQYF.